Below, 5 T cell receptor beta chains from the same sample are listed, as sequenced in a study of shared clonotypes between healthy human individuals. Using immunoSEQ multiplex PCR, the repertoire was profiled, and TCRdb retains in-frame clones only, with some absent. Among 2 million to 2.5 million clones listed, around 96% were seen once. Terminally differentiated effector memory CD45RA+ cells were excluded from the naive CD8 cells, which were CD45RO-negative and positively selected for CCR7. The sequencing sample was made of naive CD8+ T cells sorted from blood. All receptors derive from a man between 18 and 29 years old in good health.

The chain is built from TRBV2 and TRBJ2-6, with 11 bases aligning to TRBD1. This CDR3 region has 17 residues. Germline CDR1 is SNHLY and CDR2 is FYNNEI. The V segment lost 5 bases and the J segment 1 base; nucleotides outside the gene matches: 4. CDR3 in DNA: TGTGCCAGCAGTAGGACAGGGGGCGCTTCTGGGGCCAACGTCCTGACTTTC. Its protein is CASSRTGGASGANVLTF.

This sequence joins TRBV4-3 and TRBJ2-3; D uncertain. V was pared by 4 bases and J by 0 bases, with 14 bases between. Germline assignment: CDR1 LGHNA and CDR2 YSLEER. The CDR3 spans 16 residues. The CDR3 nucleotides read TGCGCCAGCAGCCTGACTCGGACGGGTAGCACAGATACGCAGTATTTT. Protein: CASSLTRTGSTDTQYF.

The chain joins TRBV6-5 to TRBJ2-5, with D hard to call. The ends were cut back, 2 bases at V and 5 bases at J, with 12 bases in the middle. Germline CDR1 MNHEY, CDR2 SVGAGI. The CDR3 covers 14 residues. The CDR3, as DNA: TGTGCCAGCAGTTACACTGGGGAAGCGGAGACCCAGTACTTC. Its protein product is CASSYTGEAETQYF.

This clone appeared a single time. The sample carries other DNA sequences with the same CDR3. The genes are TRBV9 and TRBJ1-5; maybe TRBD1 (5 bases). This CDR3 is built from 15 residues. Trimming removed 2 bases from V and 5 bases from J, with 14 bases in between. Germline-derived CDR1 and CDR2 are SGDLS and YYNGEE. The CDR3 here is CASSVEGRLDQPQHF. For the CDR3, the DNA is TGTGCCAGCAGCGTGGAGGGGCGATTAGATCAGCCCCAGCATTTT.

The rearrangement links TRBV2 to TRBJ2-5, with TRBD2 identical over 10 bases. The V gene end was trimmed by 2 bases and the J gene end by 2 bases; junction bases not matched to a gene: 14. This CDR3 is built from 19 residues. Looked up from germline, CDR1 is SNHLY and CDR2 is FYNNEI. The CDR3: CASSERAAWIAGGQETQYF. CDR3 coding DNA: TGTGCCAGCAGTGAAAGGGCAGCTTGGATAGCGGGGGGACAAGAGACCCAGTACTTC.